This T cell receptor beta chain originates from a study of shared clonotypes between healthy human individuals. Study-level results: Only blood was sampled; tissue repertoires likely differ.

TCRdb keeps only in-frame clones here, not all; method: immunoSEQ multiplex PCR. Of about a million clones listed, about 74% are singletons. The germline V gene encodes CDR1 MNHNS and CDR2 SASEGT. V was clipped by 9 bases and J by 1 base, with 6 bases between them. The CDR3 sequence is 11 residues long. With regard to this clone: Its antigen is not identified.

Specimen: memory CD4+ T cells sorted from blood. The subset is: CD45RA-negative fraction. The clonotype comes from a man younger than 30 in good health. The chain recombines TRBV6-1 with TRBJ1-1; no clear D gene. For the CDR3, the DNA is TGTGCCAGTGAAAGGAACACTGAAGCTTTCTTT. This codes for CASERNTEAFF.